This TCR beta chain was found in a study of T cell repertoires in aging, cancer and after chemotherapy. The CDR3 totals 16 residues. J was trimmed by 0 bases and V by 8 bases; bases with no gene match: 6. Germline V gene sequence: CDR1 MNHNS, CDR2 SASEGT. Findings and limits, study-wide: Rebound thymic output was suggested by rising median generation probability during chemotherapy in each cancer cohort. In healthy donors, age-related TCR diversity loss mainly reflected lost richness. The repertoire data cannot show anything about immunological memory following chemotherapy. Compared with age-matched healthy donors, untreated hematological or solid cancer patients showed higher blood TCR clonality.

This clonotype is classed as medium-sized. Its antigen remains unknown. TRB rearrangements spanning V, D and J were amplified using mixed TRB-A/B primers. TCRdb redid the calling of the multiplex PCR reads with MiXCR, one entry per CDR3 protein. The sample consists of over a thousand distinct CDR3 sequences, 20% of them appearing once. TCR beta rearrangements were amplified from peripheral blood genomic DNA. This sequence joins TRBV6-1 and TRBJ1-6; 8 bases match TRBD1. Source material: blood. This clonotype originated in a human donor with a solid tumor. The CDR3 region has the DNA TGTGCCAGCTCGGGACAGGAGAGCTCCTATAATTCACCCCTCCACTTT. Protein: CASSGQESSYNSPLHF.